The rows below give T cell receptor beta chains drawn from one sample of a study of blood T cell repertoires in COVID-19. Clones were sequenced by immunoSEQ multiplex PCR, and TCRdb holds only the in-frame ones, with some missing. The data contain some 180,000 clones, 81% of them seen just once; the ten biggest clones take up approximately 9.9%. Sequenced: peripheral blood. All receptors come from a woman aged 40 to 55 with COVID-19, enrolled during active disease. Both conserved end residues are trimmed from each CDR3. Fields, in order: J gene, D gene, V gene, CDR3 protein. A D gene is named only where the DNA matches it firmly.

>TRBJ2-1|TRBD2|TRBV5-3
ARSLAGTSGDYNEQF
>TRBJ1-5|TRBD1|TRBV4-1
ASSQRDRDQPQH
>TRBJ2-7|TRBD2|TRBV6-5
ASGLTSGLSYEQY
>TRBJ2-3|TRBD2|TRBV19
ASSIGLAGGTDTQY
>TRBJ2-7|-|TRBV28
ASSLNLRTNPHEQY
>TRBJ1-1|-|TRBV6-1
ASSEGLIGNTEAF
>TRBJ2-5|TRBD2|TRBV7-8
ASSLGLAETQY
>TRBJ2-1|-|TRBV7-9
ASSLVSNEQF
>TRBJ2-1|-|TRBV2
ATRAYNEQF
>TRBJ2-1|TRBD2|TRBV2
ASTQLAGVSNEQF
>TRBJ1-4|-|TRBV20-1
SVLDSPQRF
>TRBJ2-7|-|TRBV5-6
ASSLQGPYEQY
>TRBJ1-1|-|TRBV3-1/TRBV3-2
ASSQQGYTEAF
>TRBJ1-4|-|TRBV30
AWSDFGKLF
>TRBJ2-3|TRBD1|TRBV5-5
ASTHSQGARGTQY
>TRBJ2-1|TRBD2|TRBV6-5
ASSYAAGGNNEQF
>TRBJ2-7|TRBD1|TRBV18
ASSPTGTASSYEQY
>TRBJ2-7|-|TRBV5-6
ASSLFRGRGYEQY